The 28 T cell receptor beta chains given below trace back to one sample, sequenced in a study of T cell responses to AZD1222 COVID-19 vaccine. Here immunoSEQ multiplex PCR was the method, and the copy in TCRdb shows in-frame clones only, minus some. The sample includes about 170,000 clones, roughly nine tenths seen only once; the top ten take approximately 7.2%. The sample was peripheral blood, taken on day 0 of AZD1222 vaccination. The receptors come from an adult in good health.

This rearrangement joins TRBV4-3 to TRBJ2-1, with no clear D. Germline CDR1 and CDR2: LGHNA and YSLEER. The V and J ends lost 4 bases and 0 bases respectively, with 10 bases between them. The CDR3 is 15 amino acids. CDR3 sequence: CASSLSRTSYNEQFF. The CDR3 DNA follows: TGCGCCAGCAGCCTCAGTCGTACCTCCTACAATGAGCAGTTCTTC.

The J gene is TRBJ2-4, the V gene TRBV7-9; D may be TRBD2 (5 bases). Germline V gene lookup returns CDR1 SEHNR and CDR2 FQNEAQ (reference sequence). Between the trimmed V and J ends, which lost 5 bases and 6 bases, there was a span of 17 bases. The CDR3 is 15 residues long. The CDR3 DNA follows: TGTGCCAGCAGCCCACACCGGGGTTTGGGAAACATTCAGTACTTC. This gives the protein CASSPHRGLGNIQYF.

This clone was counted a few times. J is TRBJ2-7 and V is TRBV3-1 (or the pseudogene TRBV3-2); 14 positions match TRBD2. CDR3 size: 15 residues. In germline, CDR1 is LGHDT, CDR2 YNNKEL (reference sequence). V was pared by 4 bases and J by 7 bases, with 6 bases of the junction left unmatched. The CDR3, as DNA: TGTGCCAGCAGCCTGGGACTAGCGGGAGTAGAGGAGCAGTACTTC. The encoded protein is CASSLGLAGVEEQYF.

The chain employs TRBV6-5 and TRBJ1-2, with 8 bases matching TRBD1. This CDR3 spans 16 amino acids. Trimming cost V 0 bases and J 0 bases; bases outside gene matches: 3. The germline gives CDR1 MNHEY, CDR2 SVGAGI. CDR3 sequence (DNA): TGTGCCAGCAGTTACTCGCCCAGGGGGCCTAACTATGGCTACACCTTC. It yields the protein CASSYSPRGPNYGYTF.

The chain carries TRBV7-8 and TRBJ2-7, with D perhaps matching TRBD1 (6 bases). This CDR3 has 13 amino acids. Germline V gene sequence: CDR1 SGHVS, CDR2 FQNEAQ. Trimming shortened V by 5 bases and J by 0 bases, and 8 bases separated the two germline ends. The CDR3 reads CASSRTASYEQYV. CDR3 in DNA: TGTGCCAGCAGCCGGACAGCCTCCTACGAGCAGTACGTC.

This chain joins TRBV11-2 and TRBJ2-7; D tentatively reads TRBD1 or TRBD2 (5 bases each). Germline V CDR1 and CDR2: SGHAT, FQNNGV. CDR3 length: 12 residues. With 5 bases removed from V and 5 bases from J, the gap between germline ends came to 10 bases. In DNA form, the CDR3 reads TGTGCCAGCAGCAGATGGGGGAACGAGCAGTACTTC. Translating gives CASSRWGNEQYF.

The chain couples TRBV5-1 to TRBJ1-1; 7 bases align to TRBD1. The J segment lost 7 bases and the V segment lost 4 bases, leaving 10 bases of the junction unmatched. The CDR3 runs 14 residues. Germline values: CDR1 SGHRS, CDR2 YFSETQ. The CDR3 here is CASSTDRSTGEAFF. In DNA, the CDR3 is TGCGCCAGCAGCACGGACAGGTCCACGGGTGAAGCTTTCTTT.

V is TRBV4-2 and J is TRBJ2-5; the D gene is possibly TRBD2 (6 bases). Trimming removed 0 bases from V and 4 bases from J, with 18 bases in between. CDR1 is LGHNA, CDR2 YNFKEQ, per germline. The CDR3 runs to 17 residues. CDR3: CASSQDQRAGWGETQYF. In nucleotides, the CDR3 is TGTGCCAGCAGCCAAGATCAGCGAGCGGGTTGGGGAGAGACCCAGTACTTC.

This sequence joins TRBV7-2 and TRBJ2-2, with D perhaps given as TRBD1 or TRBD2 (5 bases each). CDR3 size: 15 residues. Trimming cost V 4 bases and J 1 base, with 10 bases left between them. Germline-derived CDR1 and CDR2 are SGHTA and FQGNSA. CDR3 nucleotides: TGTGCCAGCAGCTCGGGACGGAGGAACACCGGGGAGCTGTTTTTT. It translates to CASSSGRRNTGELFF.

The genes are TRBV19 and TRBJ1-5, with D perhaps matching TRBD1 (5 bases). The V gene's germline CDR1 is LNHDA and CDR2 SQIVND (reference sequence). V dropped 7 bases and J dropped 7 bases, with 14 bases sitting between them. The CDR3 consists of 13 residues. CDR3 nucleotide sequence: TGTGCCAGTACGTCCCAGGGTTCCCAGCCCCAGCATTTT. Translation: CASTSQGSQPQHF.

V usage is TRBV19 and J usage is TRBJ1-4; 8 bases line up with TRBD1. V lost 7 bases, J lost 0 bases, and 10 bases stayed unmatched. This CDR3 is built from 17 residues. Germline CDR1 LNHDA, CDR2 SQIVND (reference sequence). The CDR3 DNA is TGTGCCAGTACCCGACCTGGACAGGGAACAACTAATGAAAAACTGTTTTTT. Amino acids: CASTRPGQGTTNEKLFF.

The chain joins TRBV6-6 to TRBJ1-6; a possible D gene is TRBD1 (6 bases). Trimming cost V 2 bases and J 7 bases, with 12 bases left between them. CDR3 length equals 15 residues. Germline assignment: CDR1 MNHNY and CDR2 SVGAGI (reference sequence). Here the CDR3 DNA reads TGTGCCAGCAGTTACAGGACAGCTAAAAATTCACCCCTCCACTTT. This sequence encodes CASSYRTAKNSPLHF.

V usage is TRBV28 and J usage is TRBJ1-6, with TRBD1 identical over 8 bases. Germline CDR1 and CDR2: MDHEN and SYDVKM. J lost 6 bases, V lost 3 bases, and 1 base had no gene match. This CDR3 region has 14 residues. CDR3 nucleotides: TGTGCCAGCAGTTTTGGACAGGGTAATTCACCCCTCCACTTT. This sequence encodes CASSFGQGNSPLHF.

The chain carries TRBV9 and TRBJ1-4; 9 bases are a match to TRBD1. Germline assignment: CDR1 SGDLS and CDR2 YYNGEE. The V and J ends lost 2 bases and 0 bases, in that order; junction bases with no gene match: 8. The CDR3 totals 18 residues. CDR3: CASSVAGTGPATNEKLFF. CDR3 nucleotides: TGTGCCAGCAGCGTGGCCGGGACAGGGCCTGCAACTAATGAAAAACTGTTTTTT.

The rearrangement joins TRBV5-5 to TRBJ1-4; D remains ambiguous. The CDR3 totals 13 residues. CDR1 is SGHKS, CDR2 YYEKEE, per germline (reference sequence). V lost 0 bases and J lost 8, with 8 bases in between. CDR3 DNA sequence: TGTGCCAGCAGCTTGGCCGGTCCGGAAAAACTGTTTTTT. It is translated as CASSLAGPEKLFF.

Only one count was recorded for this clone. The CDR3 loop reads CASSPGSDTQYF. The DNA for the CDR3 is TGCGCCAGCAGCCCGGGTTCGGATACGCAGTATTTT. V is TRBV5-1 and J is TRBJ2-3; D is undetermined. The CDR3 consists of 12 residues. The V end was cut by 4 bases, the J end by 6 bases, with 9 bases between. Germline CDR1 is SGHRS and CDR2 is YFSETQ.

The chain carries TRBV27 and TRBJ2-7; 8 bases map to TRBD1. Germline assignment: CDR1 MNHEY and CDR2 SMNVEV (reference sequence). The CDR3 is 14 residues long. V lost 4 bases to trimming and J lost 3 bases; unmatched junction nucleotides: 5. CDR3 coding DNA: TGTGCCAGCAGTTCCCCGACAGGGGTCTACGAGCAGTACTTC. Protein product: CASSSPTGVYEQYF.

The chain employs TRBV3-1 (or the pseudogene TRBV3-2) and TRBJ2-1, with D tentatively TRBD1 (6 bases). CDR1 LGHDT and CDR2 YNNKEL come from the germline V gene (reference sequence). This CDR3 has 15 amino acids. The germline V and J ends were trimmed by 6 bases and 7 bases, with 19 bases remaining between them. The CDR3 here is CASSLTEPTGNEQFF. The CDR3 nucleotides are TGTGCCAGCAGTCTCACGGAACCAACAGGGAATGAGCAGTTCTTC.

The rearrangement uses TRBV5-1 and TRBJ1-1, with a possible D match to TRBD1 (5 bases). Trimming took 4 bases from V and 6 from J, leaving 19 bases between them. The CDR3 is 15 residues long. Germline V gives CDR1 SGHRS, CDR2 YFSETQ. DNA of the CDR3: TGCGCCAGCAGCCAGGACGTTCCTAGGGGTTCTGAAGCTTTCTTT. It specifies CASSQDVPRGSEAFF.

The V and J genes are TRBV19 and TRBJ2-7, with a tentative D call TRBD2 (5 bases). The CDR3 extends over 13 amino acids. V gave up 8 bases and J gave up 1 base, with 12 bases separating them. Germline-derived CDR1 and CDR2 are LNHDA and SQIVND (reference sequence). CDR3 sequence (DNA): TGTGCCAGTTCGGCGGGCGCATCCTACGAGCAGTACGTC. The encoded protein is CASSAGASYEQYV.

For the CDR3, the DNA is TGTGCCAGCTCACCACCGTCCAGGGGAAATGAGCAGTACTTC. This translates into CASSPPSRGNEQYF. The genes are TRBV18 and TRBJ2-7, with a tentative D call TRBD1 (6 bases). CDR3 length: 14 amino acids. The ends were cut back, 0 bases at V and 7 bases at J, with 13 bases in the middle. In germline, CDR1 is KGHSH, CDR2 LQKENI. The entire variable domain, with the rest obtained from reference TRBV18 and TRBJ2-7, is as follows: NAGVMQNPRHLVRRRGQEARLRCSPMKGHSHVYWYRQLPEEGLKFMVYLQKENIIDESGMPKERFSAEFPKEGPSILRIQQVVRGDSAAYFCASSPPSRGNEQYFGPGTRLTVT.

The chain couples TRBV9 to TRBJ2-1; D not certain. The CDR3 runs 15 residues. The V gene's germline CDR1 is SGDLS and CDR2 YYNGEE. V lost 0 bases and J 0 bases, leaving 7 bases between the germline ends. The CDR3 DNA reads TGTGCCAGCAGCGTAGGCAGGAGCTCCTACAATGAGCAGTTCTTC. This sequence encodes CASSVGRSSYNEQFF. Combining the CDR3 with reference TRBV9 and TRBJ2-1 gives the whole variable domain DSGVTQTPKHLITATGQRVTLRCSPRSGDLSVYWYQQSLDQGLQFLIQYYNGEERAKGNILERFSAQQFPDLHSELNLSSLELGDSALYFCASSVGRSSYNEQFFGPGTRLTVL.

The rearrangement joins TRBV23-1 to TRBJ1-2; D uncertain. TRBV23-1 has ORF status, its function being uncertain. The CDR3 runs 18 residues. V shed 0 bases and J shed 1 base, with 18 bases lying between them. The CDR3 bases are TGCGCCAGCAGTCAATCAGAAAAAGGGTCTCTCTTTAACTATGGCTACACCTTC. Protein sequence: CASSQSEKGSLFNYGYTF.

The chain links TRBV6-5 to TRBJ1-2, with TRBD1 matching over 9 bases. V dropped 6 bases and J dropped 1; count of bases not matched to a gene: 6. The CDR3 consists of 15 residues. The germline V gene encodes CDR1 MNHEY and CDR2 SVGAGI. CDR3 in amino acids: CASSSGTGFNYGYTF. The CDR3 nucleotides are TGTGCCAGCAGCTCCGGGACAGGGTTTAACTATGGCTACACCTTC.

CDR3 in DNA: TGTGCCAGCAGCTTAGGGGCTAGCGGGGTGAACTCTGGGGCCAACGTCCTGACTTTC. Translating gives CASSLGASGVNSGANVLTF. The V gene is TRBV7-9, the J gene TRBJ2-6, with 9 bases that match TRBD2. J lost 0 bases, V lost 1 base, and 7 bases had no gene match. The CDR3 totals 19 residues. CDR1 is SEHNR and CDR2 is FQNEAQ in the germline V gene (reference sequence).

This clone was picked up one time. The V call is TRBV19, the J call TRBJ2-7; 8 bases match TRBD2. The trim removed 7 bases at V and 4 bases at J, leaving 15 bases unmatched. This CDR3 spans 16 amino acids. Germline V gene lookup returns CDR1 LNHDA and CDR2 SQIVND (reference sequence). CDR3 region: CASNPTGGESVYEQYF. DNA for the CDR3: TGTGCCAGTAATCCCACCGGGGGGGAGTCAGTGTACGAGCAGTACTTC.

This rearrangement joins TRBV11-2 to TRBJ1-1; no clear D. The CDR3 is 15 amino acids. Germline V lookup: CDR1 SGHAT, CDR2 FQNNGV. V lost 2 bases and J 0 bases, leaving 10 bases between the germline ends. The DNA of the CDR3 is TGTGCCAGCAGCTTACAGGCGTACATGAACACTGAAGCTTTCTTT. Amino acid sequence: CASSLQAYMNTEAFF.

V is TRBV20-1 and J is TRBJ1-1; D remains ambiguous. Germline V gene data show CDR1 as DFQATT and CDR2 as SNEGSKA (reference sequence). V gave up 6 bases and J gave up 1 base, with 6 bases separating them. The CDR3 consists of 11 residues. CDR3 in DNA: TGCAGTGCAAGGAGGAACACTGAAGCTTTCTTT. This codes for CSARRNTEAFF.